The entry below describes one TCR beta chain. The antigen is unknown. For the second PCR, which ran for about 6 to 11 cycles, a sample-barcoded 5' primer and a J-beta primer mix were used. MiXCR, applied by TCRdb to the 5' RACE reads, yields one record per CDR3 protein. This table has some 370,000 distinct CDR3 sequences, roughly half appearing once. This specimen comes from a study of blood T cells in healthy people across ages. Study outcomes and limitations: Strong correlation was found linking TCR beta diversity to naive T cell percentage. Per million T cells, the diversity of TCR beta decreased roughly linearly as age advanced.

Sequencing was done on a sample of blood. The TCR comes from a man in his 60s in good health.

Written as DNA, the CDR3 is TGTGCCAGCACCCCCTCGACACAGGGGGTCGGCGAGCAGTACTTC. It encodes CASTPSTQGVGEQYF. V is TRBV12-3 or TRBV12-4 and J is TRBJ2-5, with 8 bases that match TRBD1. The J call could be wrong; TRBJ2-7 is a better fit for the DNA end. The CDR3 length is 15 residues.